The entry that follows covers one TCR beta chain sequence. It lacks a known antigen. No base quality values were provided; no much bigger clone lies one nucleotide off. The donors were roughly 40 Caucasian individuals from Russia, aged 6 to 90 years, who were systemically healthy. Approximately 11 milliliters of peripheral blood were drawn from each donor into EDTA-treated Vacutainer tubes. PBMCs were isolated by Ficoll-Paque density-gradient centrifugation, with at least 7 million obtained per sample. Trizol reagent was used to extract total RNA from the PBMCs, yielding at least 5 micrograms per sample. For every donor, flow cytometry on a PBMC aliquot measured the percentage of naive CD45RAhigh/CD27high T cells. The data were taken from a study of blood T cells in healthy people across ages (dated by TCRdb to between 2014 and 2016). About the investigation overall: In model experiments, roughly one uniquely barcoded TCR beta cDNA molecule per two T cells was captured by template switching. The donors were divided into four age groups: young (average approximately 15 years), middle-aged (roughly 42), aged (about 60) and long-lived (roughly 82). To avoid experimental bias, donors of different ages were randomly spread across the sequencing lanes. The study measured age-related changes in TCR beta repertoire diversity using deep sequencing normalized with unique cDNA molecular identifiers. Using the same blood draw, the study looked at two additional independent replicas of 1 million unique cDNA reads for two donors, one aged 18 to 30 and the other aged 80 or older.

Points the paper makes about the study in general: Because profiling used bulk unsorted PBMCs, naive and antigen-experienced compartments could not be compared conclusively. As age increased, observed TCR beta diversity per million T cells dropped in a roughly linear way, and a significant reduction was already evident by age 40. Because the CMV infection status of the donors was unknown, age-related changes in expanded clonotypes may potentially have been confounded. Compared with the aged group, the long-lived group had more naive CD4+ T cells, fewer expanded clones and increased TCR diversity, a pattern suggesting age selection. Total diversity estimates from one million sequenced T cells were considered lower bounds and underestimates. Observed TCR beta diversity correlated strongly with the percentage of naive T cells measured by flow cytometry.

The method behind the library was 5' RACE. The sample was run on an Illumina HiSeq 2500. A second PCR of roughly 7 to 12 cycles was run with a J-beta primer mix and a sample-barcoded 5' primer. Each TCR beta cDNA molecule received a unique molecular identifier from a template-switch 5' adaptor carrying 12 random nucleotides. At least 2.5 million CDR3-containing paired-end reads were obtained from each sample. First-strand cDNA was synthesized from all RNA with the Mint cDNA synthesis kit, primed by a TRBC-specific oligonucleotide. All cDNA was treated with uracil-DNA glycosylase and then went through a first 18-cycle PCR with the universal primers M1SS and BC2_uni_R. The original pipeline was this. Each sample was normalized by randomly selecting 1 million high-quality reads, each carrying a distinct molecular identifier. Reads with shared molecular identifiers were discarded instead of being binned into consensus sequences. MiTCR, set to a Q25 quality threshold and the strictest error-elimination algorithm, was used for CDR3 identification, clonotype clustering and error correction. A nonparametric unseen species model with Euler transformation was used to estimate lower-bound total TCR beta diversity. The public reads were run again by TCRdb, first through fastp at Q25 and then through MiXCR, and only productive beta chains were kept. Rows merge per CDR3 protein into single entries with the most common DNA and genes. The V and J calls follow TCRdb's processing rather than the paper's. A total of over 950,000 distinct CDR3 sequences appear in this sample, 30% to 40% of them only once. In total, the top ten clones hold around 13% of the sample.

The TCR originated in a man between 18 and 29 years old in good health. The sequenced material came from blood.

The CDR3 is CSASPDDYNEQFF. The DNA reads as follows: TGCAGTGCTAGTCCCGACGATTACAATGAGCAGTTCTTC. Recombination joined TRBV20-1 with TRBJ2-1, with the D gene too uncertain to name. The germline V gene (reference sequence) gives CDR1 as DFQATT and CDR2 as SNEGSKA. Relative to germline, V is 3 bases shorter and J is 4 bases shorter, with 10 bases between their ends. From the cysteine through the phenylalanine, the CDR3 covers 13 amino acids. The kept DNA is CDR3 alone, 39 bases in frame from the first base.